The 20 T cell receptor beta chains below all came from one sample that was sequenced in a study of cytomegalovirus exposure and HLA in healthy donors. Primers for the PCR totalled 60 Vbeta and 13 Jbeta. TCRdb's table, derived via immunoSEQ multiplex PCR, lists solely in-frame clones and lacks some. The profile covers 110,000 to 150,000 clones, with 79% appearing a single time and roughly 1% taken by the ten largest. Sequencing was performed on PBMCs. The receptors come from a man aged 18-30 years in good health and CMV-seronegative.

V gene TRBV4-3 combines with J gene TRBJ2-5; 10 nucleotides match TRBD1. The DNA end lines up better with TRBJ2-7; the J call may be wrong. CDR1 and CDR2 from the germline V gene are LGHNA and YSLEER. The CDR3 contains 14 residues. The CDR3 nucleotides read TGCGCCAGCAGCGACCGGGACAGGGGAAACGAGCAGTACTTC. Its protein is CASSDRDRGNEQYF.

V and J are TRBV4-1 and TRBJ2-1, with TRBD1 identical over 7 bases. J was trimmed by 5 bases and V by 3 bases; bases with no gene match: 4. Germline V gene lookup returns CDR1 MGHRA and CDR2 YSYEKL. The length of the CDR3 is 14 residues. The CDR3 coding sequence is TGCGCCAGCAGCCACTGGACAGGCCACAATGAGCAGTTCTTC. Protein sequence: CASSHWTGHNEQFF.

In regard to this clone: Other DNA sequences in this specimen translate into the identical CDR3. The chain recombines TRBV29-1 with TRBJ2-3; TRBD2 might be the D (5 bases). Germline-derived CDR1 and CDR2 are SQVTM and ANQGSEA. The germline V and J ends were trimmed by 4 bases and 0 bases, with 5 bases remaining between them. The CDR3 contains 12 residues. The CDR3 nucleotides are TGCAGCGTTGCGGGGAGCACAGATACGCAGTATTTT. This codes for CSVAGSTDTQYF.

The V call is TRBV5-4, the J call TRBJ2-7; D is perhaps TRBD1 (6 bases). Deletions cut 4 bases from V and 1 base from J, with 21 bases between. Germline CDR1 is SGHNT and CDR2 is YYREEE (reference sequence). There are 17 residues in the CDR3. CDR3 region: CASSGDISQGVSYEQYF. DNA for the CDR3: TGTGCCAGCAGCGGGGACATCTCCCAAGGGGTTTCCTACGAGCAGTACTTC.

This clone was seen more than once but under ten times. The chain combines TRBV4-3 with TRBJ1-1, with no clear D. The germline V gene has CDR1 LGHNA and CDR2 YSLEER. There are 17 residues in the CDR3. V was clipped by 1 base and J by 4 bases, with 19 bases between them. Written as DNA, the CDR3 is TGCGCCAGCAGCCAAGTTTTAGATCCGGTTTTTGGCACTGAAGCTTTCTTT. As protein: CASSQVLDPVFGTEAFF.

The chain has TRBV6-1 and TRBJ1-3; D possibly corresponds to TRBD1 (5 bases). The germline gives CDR1 MNHNS, CDR2 SASEGT. This CDR3 comprises 15 residues. Deletions cut 4 bases from V and 1 base from J, with 11 bases between. The CDR3 protein is CASSGGGGSGNTIYF. In DNA form, the CDR3 reads TGTGCCAGCAGTGGGGGTGGGGGGTCTGGAAACACCATATATTTT.

V and J are TRBV27 and TRBJ1-1; D is undetermined. The V gene's germline CDR1 is MNHEY and CDR2 SMNVEV (reference sequence). The CDR3 totals 13 residues. Trimming left V 2 bases short and J 3 bases short, with 7 bases between. The CDR3 nucleotides are TGTGCCAGCAGTTTAGGGCGGGACACTGAAGCTTTCTTT. Translated: CASSLGRDTEAFF.

This clone appeared a few times. The chain couples TRBV7-9 to TRBJ2-7; D perhaps matches TRBD2 (6 bases). This CDR3 comprises 14 residues. The V and J ends lost 5 bases and 0 bases respectively, with 11 bases between them. Germline V CDR1 and CDR2: SEHNR, FQNEAQ (reference sequence). CDR3 amino acids: CASSPAGSSYEQYF. The CDR3 coding sequence is TGTGCCAGCAGCCCGGCGGGGAGCTCCTACGAGCAGTACTTC.

This clone was counted a few times. CDR3 sequence: CASMRGAQETQYF. CDR3 bases: TGTGCCAGCATGCGGGGGGCCCAAGAGACCCAGTACTTC. This chain connects TRBV6-1 to TRBJ2-5, with 8 bases lining up with TRBD2. The CDR3 length is 13 residues. The germline gives CDR1 MNHNS, CDR2 SASEGT. V was pared by 7 bases and J by 1 base, with 2 bases of the junction left unmatched.

The genes are TRBV2 and TRBJ1-4, with D possibly matching TRBD1 (5 bases). Per germline, CDR1 SNHLY and CDR2 FYNNEI. This CDR3 contains 14 residues. Trimming cost V 7 bases and J 8 bases, with 17 bases left between them. CDR3 sequence (DNA): TGTGCCAGCACCCACGGGGGACGTGCAGAAAAACTGTTTTTT. Amino acids: CASTHGGRAEKLFF. The complete variable domain, with remaining parts taken from reference TRBV2 and TRBJ1-4, reads EPEVTQTPSHQVTQMGQEVILRCVPISNHLYFYWYRQILGQKVEFLVSFYNNEISEKSEIFDDQFSVERPDGSNFTLKIRSTKLEDSAMYFCASTHGGRAEKLFFGSGTQLSVL.

The V and J genes are TRBV18 and TRBJ1-1; the D gene is possibly TRBD1 (5 bases). CDR1 KGHSH and CDR2 LQKENI come from the germline V gene. The CDR3 is 13 residues long. V lost 2 bases and J lost 6, with 10 bases in between. The CDR3 DNA reads as TGTGCCAGCTCACCAATCAGGGAATCTGAAGCTTTCTTT. Translated: CASSPIRESEAFF.

This chain connects TRBV19 to TRBJ2-2; D may be TRBD1 (7 bases). This CDR3 spans 12 amino acids. V lost 8 bases and J 4 bases, leaving 8 bases between the germline ends. CDR1 LNHDA and CDR2 SQIVND come from the germline V gene (reference sequence). The CDR3 here is CASQGGTGELFF. As DNA, the CDR3 is TGTGCCAGTCAGGGGGGCACCGGGGAGCTGTTTTTT.

The chain recombines TRBV10-3 with TRBJ2-2, with a tentative D call TRBD1 (7 bases). In germline, CDR1 is ENHRY, CDR2 SYGVKD. This CDR3 has 15 residues. The V gene lost 4 bases and the J gene lost 6 bases, with 15 bases spanning the gap. This chain's CDR3 is CAISGRGEDAGELFF. The CDR3 coding sequence is TGTGCCATCAGTGGCAGGGGGGAAGATGCCGGGGAGCTGTTTTTT.

In regard to this clone: This sample includes further DNA sequences coding for the same CDR3. CDR3 protein: CASSFRQSGTEAFF. CDR3 DNA: TGTGCCAGCAGCTTCCGACAGTCAGGCACTGAAGCTTTCTTT. This chain joins TRBV7-9 and TRBJ1-1; a possible D gene is TRBD1 (5 bases). Trimming left V 3 bases short and J 4 bases short, with 12 bases between. The CDR3 loop spans 14 amino acids. Per the germline V gene, CDR1 is SEHNR and CDR2 is FQNEAQ (reference sequence).

The chain has TRBV29-1 and TRBJ2-3; D not certain. Germline CDR1 reads SQVTM; CDR2 reads ANQGSEA. V lost 3 bases, J lost 4 bases, and 8 bases lay in between. This CDR3 comprises 12 residues. The CDR3 DNA is TGCAGCGTTGAGAGGTACTCAGATACGCAGTATTTT. It specifies CSVERYSDTQYF.

This clone was seen just once. The rearrangement links TRBV10-3 to TRBJ2-7; the D gene is possibly TRBD2 (6 bases). Germline loops: CDR1 ENHRY, CDR2 SYGVKD. V shed 5 bases and J shed 4 bases, with 9 bases lying between them. The CDR3 length is 12 residues. CDR3 residues: CAISKGRYEQYF. CDR3 sequence (DNA): TGTGCCATCAGTAAAGGGAGGTACGAGCAGTACTTC.

The J gene is TRBJ1-1, the V gene TRBV11-2; D is possibly TRBD1 (5 bases). CDR3 length: 13 residues. V was pared by 5 bases and J by 6 bases, with 13 bases between. Germline V CDR1 and CDR2: SGHAT, FQNNGV. The chain's CDR3 is CASSPGGASEAFF. CDR3 coding DNA: TGTGCCAGCAGCCCCGGAGGGGCTTCTGAAGCTTTCTTT.

This clone was counted many times. This sequence joins TRBV6-6 and TRBJ2-1; D ambiguous. CDR3 size: 14 residues. Trimming left V 0 bases short and J 4 bases short, with 7 bases between. Germline V gene lookup returns CDR1 MNHNY and CDR2 SVGAGI (reference sequence). The CDR3 DNA is TGTGCCAGCAGTTACTCTGTTATATACAATGAGCAGTTCTTC. Protein: CASSYSVIYNEQFF.

The table lists this clone with a count of one. The gene calls are TRBV14 and TRBJ1-2, with 7 bases that match TRBD1. This CDR3 is 14 amino acids long. Germline trimming cut 1 base from V and 7 bases from J; bases unmatched to any gene: 6. The germline CDR1 and CDR2 sequences are SGHDN and FVKESK. CDR3 in DNA: TGTGCCAGCAGCCAAGTCCCAGGGGGATTTGGCTACACCTTC. Translating it yields CASSQVPGGFGYTF.

The V call is TRBV5-1, the J call TRBJ2-2, with 8 nucleotides matching TRBD2. CDR1 SGHRS and CDR2 YFSETQ come from the germline V gene. This CDR3 is 17 amino acids long. The V gene end was trimmed by 4 bases and the J gene end by 2 bases; junction bases not matched to a gene: 10. The CDR3 sequence: CASSPREGLFNTGELFF. In DNA form, the CDR3 reads TGCGCCAGCAGCCCCCGGGAGGGGCTCTTTAACACCGGGGAGCTGTTTTTT.